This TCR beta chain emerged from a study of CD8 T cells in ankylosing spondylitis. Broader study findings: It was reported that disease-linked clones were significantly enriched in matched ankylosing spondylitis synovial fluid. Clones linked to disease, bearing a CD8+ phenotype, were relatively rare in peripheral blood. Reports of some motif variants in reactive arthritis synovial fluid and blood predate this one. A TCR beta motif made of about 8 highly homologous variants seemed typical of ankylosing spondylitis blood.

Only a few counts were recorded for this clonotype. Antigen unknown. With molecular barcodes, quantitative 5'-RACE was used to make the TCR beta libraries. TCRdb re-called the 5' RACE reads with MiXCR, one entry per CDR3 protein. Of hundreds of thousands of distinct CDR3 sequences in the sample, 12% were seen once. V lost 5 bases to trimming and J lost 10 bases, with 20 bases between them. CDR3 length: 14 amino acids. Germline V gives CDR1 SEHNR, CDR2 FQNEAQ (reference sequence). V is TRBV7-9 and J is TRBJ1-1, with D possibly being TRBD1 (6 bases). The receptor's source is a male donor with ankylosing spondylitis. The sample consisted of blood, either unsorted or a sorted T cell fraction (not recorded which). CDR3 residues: CASSDDRRVKGAFF. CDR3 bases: TGTGCCAGCAGCGACGACAGGCGGGTAAAAGGAGCTTTCTTT.